The subject of this entry is one T cell receptor (beta chain). Germline-derived CDR1 and CDR2 are MNHNS and SASEGT. Trimming cost V 3 bases and J 4 bases; bases outside gene matches: 4. This CDR3 comprises 15 residues. Produced via immunoSEQ multiplex PCR; TCRdb's table is partial and in-frame only. The table records around 64,000 clones, about nine tenths of them present only once. This specimen belongs to a study of T cell changes during pregnancy in multiple sclerosis. This material consisted of CD4+ T cells from peripheral blood mononuclear cells, taken after pregnancy. V gene TRBV6-1 combines with J gene TRBJ2-3, with TRBD2 identical over 10 bases. The source is a female donor with multiple sclerosis, enrolled in a pregnancy study. The CDR3 region is CASSDMLAGADTQYF. The CDR3 nucleotides read TGTGCCAGCAGTGATATGCTAGCGGGAGCAGATACGCAGTATTTT.